This TCR beta chain was documented in a study of blood T cell repertoires in COVID-19. Study overall: Researchers got acute and convalescent COVID-19 samples from the United States, Italy and Spain.

The V gene's germline CDR1 is LGHDT and CDR2 YNNKEL (reference sequence). Trimming removed 4 bases from V and 4 bases from J, with 14 bases in between. The CDR3 sequence is 15 residues long. The method was immunoSEQ multiplex PCR; TCRdb's version includes in-frame clones alone and lacks a portion of them. The table has over 200,000 clones, approximately 80% seen once; the top ten hold 14% to 15%. This clone was detected once. Material: PBMCs or T cells enriched from blood (not recorded which). The gene calls are TRBV3-1 (or the pseudogene TRBV3-2) and TRBJ1-3; no clear D. This sequence originates from a middle-aged man who had recovered from COVID-19. CDR3 sequence (DNA): TGTGCCAGCAGCCTCCGCGGTCCGTCGGGAAACACCATATATTTT. Its protein is CASSLRGPSGNTIYF.